This T cell receptor beta chain was recovered during a study of spatial heterogeneity in lung cancer. Overall study: A consistent excess of beta-chain over alpha-chain sequences was detected.

TCRdb analysed the 5' RACE reads with MiXCR anew, one entry per CDR3 protein. The data contain about 80,000 distinct CDR3 sequences, under 25% of them singletons. CDR1 and CDR2 from the germline V gene are DFQATT and SNEGSKA (reference sequence). The CDR3 has 16 residues. Trimming removed 5 bases from V and 7 bases from J; junction bases left unmatched: 11. This clonotype was detected many times. Described time point: sample taken at primary tumor resection. No cells were sorted before sequencing. The whole RNA sequenced was extracted from tumor, nontumor lung or frozen PBMC. There were roughly 72 donors, all of them untreated patients with early-stage non-small cell lung cancer.

Sequencing was performed on PBMCs, taken at surgery. This rearrangement joins TRBV20-1 to TRBJ2-1; TRBD2 matches at 13 bases. This TCR came from a male donor with early-stage non-small cell lung cancer. CDR3 nucleotides: TGCAGTGCTCTTAGTTTCGGACTAGCGGGAGATAATGAGCAGTTCTTC. Amino acid sequence: CSALSFGLAGDNEQFF.